This T cell receptor beta chain was observed in a study of OX40 agonist ivuxolimab in advanced cancers. Study at large: The diagnoses of dose-escalation patients were hepatocellular carcinoma, melanoma, renal cell or head and neck cancer. Prior therapy, whether anti-PD-1, anti-PD-L1 or anti-CTLA-4, was allowed, and 40% had some.

With respect to this clone: Its cognate antigen is unknown.

Some clones are missing from TCRdb's copy, which holds only in-frame ones; the method was immunoSEQ multiplex PCR. The sample has 70,000 to 85,000 clones; 85% to 95% are singletons. General study points: The authors also found low normalized T-cell clonal expansion in some nonresponders.

CDR1 and CDR2 from the germline V gene are LGHNA and YSLEER. The ends lost 5 bases at V and 2 bases at J; junction bases unmatched: 12. The length of the CDR3 is 17 residues. This sequence was found in an adult with an advanced solid tumor such as melanoma, head and neck, liver or kidney cancer. The sample was CD4+ or CD8+ T cells sorted from blood, taken in a trial of the OX40 agonist ivuxolimab. The chain carries TRBV4-3 and TRBJ2-7; TRBD2 agrees at 10 bases. CDR3 amino acids: CASSYRAGTSATYEQYF. CDR3 DNA: TGCGCCAGCAGCTACAGAGCCGGGACTAGCGCTACCTACGAGCAGTACTTC.